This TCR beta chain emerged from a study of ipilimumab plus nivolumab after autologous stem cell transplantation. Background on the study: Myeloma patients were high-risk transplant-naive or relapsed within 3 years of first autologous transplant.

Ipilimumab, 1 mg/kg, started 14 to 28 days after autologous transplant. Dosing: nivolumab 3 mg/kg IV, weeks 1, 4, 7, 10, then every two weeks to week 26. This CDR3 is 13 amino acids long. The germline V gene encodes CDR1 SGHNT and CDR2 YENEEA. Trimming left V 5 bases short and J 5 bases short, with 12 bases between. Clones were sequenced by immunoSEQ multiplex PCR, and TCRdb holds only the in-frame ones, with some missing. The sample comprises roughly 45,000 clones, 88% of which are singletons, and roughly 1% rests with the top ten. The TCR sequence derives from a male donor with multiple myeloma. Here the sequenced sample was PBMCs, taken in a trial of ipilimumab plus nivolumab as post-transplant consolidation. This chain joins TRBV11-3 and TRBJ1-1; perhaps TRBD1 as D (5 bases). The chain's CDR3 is CASSDRGRTEAFF. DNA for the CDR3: TGTGCCAGCAGCGATAGGGGCAGGACTGAAGCTTTCTTT.